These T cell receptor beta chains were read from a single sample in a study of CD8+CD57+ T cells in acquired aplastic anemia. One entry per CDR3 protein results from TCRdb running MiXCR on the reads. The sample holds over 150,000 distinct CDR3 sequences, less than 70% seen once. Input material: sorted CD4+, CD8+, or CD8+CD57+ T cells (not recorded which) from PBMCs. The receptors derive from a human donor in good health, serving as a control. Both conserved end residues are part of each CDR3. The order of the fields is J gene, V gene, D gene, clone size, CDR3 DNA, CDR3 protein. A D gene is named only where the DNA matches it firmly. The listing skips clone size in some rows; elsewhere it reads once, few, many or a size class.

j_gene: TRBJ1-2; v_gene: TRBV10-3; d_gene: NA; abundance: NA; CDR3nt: NA; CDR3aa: CTITWQEDYGCTF
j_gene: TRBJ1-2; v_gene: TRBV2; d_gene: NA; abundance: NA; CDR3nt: TGTGCCAGCAGTGCTACAGGGCAGGGCTACACCTTC; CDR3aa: CASSATGQGYTF
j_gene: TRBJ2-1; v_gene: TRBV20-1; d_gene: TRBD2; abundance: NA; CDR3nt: TGCAGTGCTACCAGCGGGGGCCGGTACAATGAGCAGTTCTTC; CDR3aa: CSATSGGRYNEQFF
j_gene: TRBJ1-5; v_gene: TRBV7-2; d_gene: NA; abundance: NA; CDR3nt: TGTGCCAGCAGCTCCGACCCCGCGGCGCAGCCCCAGCATTTT; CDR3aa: CASSSDPAAQPQHF
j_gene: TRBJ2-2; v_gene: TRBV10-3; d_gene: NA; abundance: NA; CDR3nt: TGTGCCAGCATCCAGGGGGGTTCCACCGGGGAGCTGTTTTTT; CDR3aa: CASIQGGSTGELFF
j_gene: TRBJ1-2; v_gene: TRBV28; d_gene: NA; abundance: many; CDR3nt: TGTGCCAGCAGTTTGACAGACTATGGCTACACCTTC; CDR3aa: CASSLTDYGYTF
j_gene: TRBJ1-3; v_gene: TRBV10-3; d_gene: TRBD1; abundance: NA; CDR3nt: TGTGCCATCAGTGCTCAGGGGGGCTCTGGAAACACCATATATTTT; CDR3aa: CAISAQGGSGNTIYF
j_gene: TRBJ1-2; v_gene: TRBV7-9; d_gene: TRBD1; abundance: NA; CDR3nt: TGTGCCAGCAGCTTAGAGGGGGCGGGGGCCGACTATGGCTACACCTTC; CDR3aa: CASSLEGAGADYGYTF
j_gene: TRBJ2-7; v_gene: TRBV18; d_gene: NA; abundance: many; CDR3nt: TGTGCCAGCTCACCTACTGGACAGAGCTACGAGCAGTACTTC; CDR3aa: CASSPTGQSYEQYF
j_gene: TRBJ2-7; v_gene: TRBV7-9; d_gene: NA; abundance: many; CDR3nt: TGTGCCTGCAGCTTAGAGGGCAGGGGCCCTTTAAACGAGCAGTACTTC; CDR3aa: CACSLEGRGPLNEQYF
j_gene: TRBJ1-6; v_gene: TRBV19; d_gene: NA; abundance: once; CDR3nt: TGTGCCACCCGGGTTGGGCGGGGGAATTCACCCCTCCACTTT; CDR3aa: CATRVGRGNSPLHF
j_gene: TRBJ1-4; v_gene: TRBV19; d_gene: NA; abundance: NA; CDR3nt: TGTGCCAGTAGTGTTGGTAAAGAAAAACTGTTTTTT; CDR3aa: CASSVGKEKLFF
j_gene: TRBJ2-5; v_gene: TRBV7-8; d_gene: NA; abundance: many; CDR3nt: TGTGCCAGCAGCTTGTGGTTCAGGGTACAAGAGACCCAGTACTTC; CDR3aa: CASSLWFRVQETQYF
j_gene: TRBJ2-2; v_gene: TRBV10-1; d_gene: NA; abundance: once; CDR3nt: TGCGCCAGCAGTGCCGGACTGGAGCTGTTTTTT; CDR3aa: CASSAGLELFF
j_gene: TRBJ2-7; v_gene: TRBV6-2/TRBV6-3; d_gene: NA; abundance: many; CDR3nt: TGTGCCAGTTCCCCGGAGGGCAGGGTACGGGAGCAGTACTTC; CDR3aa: CASSPEGRVREQYF
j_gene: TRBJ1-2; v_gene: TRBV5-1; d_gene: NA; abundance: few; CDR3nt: TGCGCCAGCGGAGAGGGGGAACTTGGATCAAGAGGCTACACCTTC; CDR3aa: CASGEGELGSRGYTF
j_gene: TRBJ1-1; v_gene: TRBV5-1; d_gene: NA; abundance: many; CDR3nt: TGCGCCAGCAGCTTGGCCGGCGGAGCCATGAACACTGAAGCTTTCTTT; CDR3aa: CASSLAGGAMNTEAFF
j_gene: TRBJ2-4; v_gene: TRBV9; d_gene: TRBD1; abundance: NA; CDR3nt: TGTGCCAGCAGCGTAGGGGGGACAGGGGGTAACATTCAGTACTTC; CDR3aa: CASSVGGTGGNIQYF
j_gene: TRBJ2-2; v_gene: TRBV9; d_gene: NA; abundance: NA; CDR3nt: TGTGCCAGCAGCGTAGACGGGCAGGCGGGCGGGGAGCTGTTTTTT; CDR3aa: CASSVDGQAGGELFF
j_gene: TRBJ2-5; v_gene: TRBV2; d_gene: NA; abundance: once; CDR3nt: TGTGCCAGCAGTGTGGGTCAGAAAGAGACCCAGTACTTC; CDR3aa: CASSVGQKETQYF
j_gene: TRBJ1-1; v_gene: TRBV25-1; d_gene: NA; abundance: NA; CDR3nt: TGTGCCAGCAGTGGCCACGCCCTGACTAGCGGGGGGGCCTACAATGAGCAGTTCTTT; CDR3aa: CASSGHALTSGGAYNEQFF
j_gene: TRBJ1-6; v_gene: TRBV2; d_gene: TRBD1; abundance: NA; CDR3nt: TGTGCCAGCAGAGCCGGGACAGGGGAATCACCCCTCCACTTT; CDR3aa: CASRAGTGESPLHF
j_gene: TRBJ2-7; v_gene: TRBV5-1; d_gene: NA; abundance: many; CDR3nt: TGCGCCAGTTCAGAAGGGTTGAACTACGAGCAGTACTTC; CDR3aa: CASSEGLNYEQYF
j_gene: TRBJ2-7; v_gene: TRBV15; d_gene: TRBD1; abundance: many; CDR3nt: TGTGCCACCAGCAGAGATTTTCCCGACAGGGGGCGCGAGCAGTACTTC; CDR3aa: CATSRDFPDRGREQYF
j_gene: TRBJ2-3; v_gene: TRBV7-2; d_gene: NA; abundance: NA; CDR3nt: TGTGCCAGCAGCTTAGCTGACAGGTCGGACTACACAGATACGCAGTATTTT; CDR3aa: CASSLADRSDYTDTQYF
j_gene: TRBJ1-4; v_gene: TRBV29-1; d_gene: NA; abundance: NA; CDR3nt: TGCAGCGTTGGGACAGATAATGAAAAACTGTTTTTT; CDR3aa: CSVGTDNEKLFF
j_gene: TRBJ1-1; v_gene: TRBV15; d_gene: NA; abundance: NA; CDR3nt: TGTGCCACCAGCAGAGATCCACAGGGAGGGGAAGCTTTCTTT; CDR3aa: CATSRDPQGGEAFF
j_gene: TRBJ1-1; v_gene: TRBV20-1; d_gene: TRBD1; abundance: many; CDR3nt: TGCAGTGCTCAACCCGGGACAGGGGGCGCTGAAGCTTTCTTT; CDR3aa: CSAQPGTGGAEAFF
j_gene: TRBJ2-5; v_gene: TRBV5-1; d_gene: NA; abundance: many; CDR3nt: TGCGCCAGCAGCTTGGATGGAAAGACCCAGTACTTC; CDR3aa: CASSLDGKTQYF
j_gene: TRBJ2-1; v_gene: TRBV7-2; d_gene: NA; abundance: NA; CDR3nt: TGTGCCAGCAGACGACTTGACAATGAGCAGTTCTTC; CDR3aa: CASRRLDNEQFF
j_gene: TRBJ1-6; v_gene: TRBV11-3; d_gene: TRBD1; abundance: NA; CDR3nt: TGTGCCAGCAGCCAAGAGACAGGGGGCGCGACACCCCTCCACTTT; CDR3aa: CASSQETGGATPLHF
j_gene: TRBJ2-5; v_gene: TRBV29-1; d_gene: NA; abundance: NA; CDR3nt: TGCAGCGTGGCCGACAGTATCCAAGAGACCCAGTACTTC; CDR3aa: CSVADSIQETQYF
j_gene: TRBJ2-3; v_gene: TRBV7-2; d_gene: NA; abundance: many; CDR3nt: TGTGCCAGCACCCTACGGCCACCCACAGATACGCAGTATTTT; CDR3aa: CASTLRPPTDTQYF
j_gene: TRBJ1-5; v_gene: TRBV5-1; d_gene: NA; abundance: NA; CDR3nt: TGTGCCAGCAGCTTAGGGGGGCAGAGGAGCAATCAGCCCCAGCATTTT; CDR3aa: CASSLGGQRSNQPQHF
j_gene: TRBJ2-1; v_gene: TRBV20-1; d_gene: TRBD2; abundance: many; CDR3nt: TGCAGTGCTAGAGACCAAGGGACTAGCAGGGGCTATTACAATGAGCAGTTCTTC; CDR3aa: CSARDQGTSRGYYNEQFF
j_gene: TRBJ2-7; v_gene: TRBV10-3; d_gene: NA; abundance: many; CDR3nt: TGTGCCACCACGGGATCCTACGAGCAGTACTTC; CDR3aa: CATTGSYEQYF
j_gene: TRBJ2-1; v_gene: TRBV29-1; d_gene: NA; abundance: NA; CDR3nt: TGCAGCGTTGATGCCGTCTACAATGAGCAGTTCTTC; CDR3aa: CSVDAVYNEQFF
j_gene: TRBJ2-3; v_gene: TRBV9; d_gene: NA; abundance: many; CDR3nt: TGTGCCAGCAGCGTATTCGGGACTGAGACAGATACGCAGTATTTT; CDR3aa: CASSVFGTETDTQYF
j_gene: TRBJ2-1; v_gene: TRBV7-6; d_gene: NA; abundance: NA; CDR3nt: TGTGCCAGCAGCTTAGGCGGGGGCCTTGAGCAGTTCTTC; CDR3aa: CASSLGGGLEQFF
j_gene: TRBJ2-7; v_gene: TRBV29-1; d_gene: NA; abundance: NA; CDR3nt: TGCAGCGCTTCCGAGGGGAGAGAGGGGCAGTACTTC; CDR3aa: CSASEGREGQYF
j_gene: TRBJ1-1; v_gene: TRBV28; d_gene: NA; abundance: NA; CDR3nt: TGTGCCAGCAGTTTAAACAGGGACACTGAAGCTTTCTTT; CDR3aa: CASSLNRDTEAFF
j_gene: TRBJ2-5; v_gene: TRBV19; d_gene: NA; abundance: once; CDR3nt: TGTGCCAGTAGTGGTAGGCCGGGGCAAGAGACCCAGTACTTC; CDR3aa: CASSGRPGQETQYF
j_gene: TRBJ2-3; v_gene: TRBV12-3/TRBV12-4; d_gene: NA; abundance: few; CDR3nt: TGTGCCAGCAGCCAGGCGGGTCTAGCTCGGGCAGATACGCAGTATTTT; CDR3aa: CASSQAGLARADTQYF
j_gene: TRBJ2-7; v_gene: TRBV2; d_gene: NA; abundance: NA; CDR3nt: TGTGCCAGCAGTGGGTCTGGGAACGGTCAGTACTTC; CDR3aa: CASSGSGNGQYF
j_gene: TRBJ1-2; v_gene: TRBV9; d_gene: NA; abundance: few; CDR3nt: TGTGCCAGCAGCGTAGGAGGGGCGGACTATGGCTACACCTTC; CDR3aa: CASSVGGADYGYTF
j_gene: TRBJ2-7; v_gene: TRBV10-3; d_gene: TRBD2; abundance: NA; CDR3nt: TGTGCCATCAGTGAGTCGGGGACTATCACCTACGAGCAGTACTTC; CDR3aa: CAISESGTITYEQYF